In its sample, the clone carrying this T cell receptor beta chain was seen a few times. Germline V CDR1 and CDR2: PRHDT, FYEKMQ (reference sequence). V was cut by 3 bases and J by 0 bases, with 18 bases left in between. CDR3 length equals 18 residues. Authors' methods: Reference gene primers were amplified, and this amplification served to estimate nucleated cell counts. Measured with immunoSEQ multiplex PCR; TCRdb has only the in-frame clones, and not every one. Clonal size and the V and J genes are those of that table, whereas D and trimming came from the DNA. The data hold about 190,000 clones, with around 83% observed a single time. The data derive from a study of blood T cell repertoires in COVID-19. Study background: The United States, Italy and Spain provided the acute and convalescent COVID-19 samples.

The sample comprised peripheral blood. This chain connects TRBV13 to TRBJ1-5; D perhaps matches TRBD1 (5 bases). This sequence was found in a man between 45 and 60 years old with active or convalescent COVID-19. CDR3 loop: CASSFTAGGDLSNQPQHF. In DNA, the CDR3 is TGTGCCAGCAGCTTCACTGCGGGAGGGGACCTTAGCAATCAGCCCCAGCATTTT.